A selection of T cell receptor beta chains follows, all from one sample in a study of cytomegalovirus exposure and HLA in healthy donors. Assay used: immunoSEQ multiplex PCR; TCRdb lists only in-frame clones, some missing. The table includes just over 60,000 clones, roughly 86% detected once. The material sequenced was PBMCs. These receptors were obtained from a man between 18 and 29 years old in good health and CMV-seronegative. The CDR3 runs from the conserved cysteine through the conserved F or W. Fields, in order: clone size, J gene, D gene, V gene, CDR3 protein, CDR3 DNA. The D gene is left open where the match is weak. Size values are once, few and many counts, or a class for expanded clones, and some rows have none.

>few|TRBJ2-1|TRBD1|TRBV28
CASSLIQGAGEQFF
TGTGCCAGCAGTTTAATCCAGGGGGCCGGTGAGCAGTTCTTC
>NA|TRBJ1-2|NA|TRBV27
CATGGADGYTF
TGTGCCACGGGGGGGGCGGATGGCTACACCTTC
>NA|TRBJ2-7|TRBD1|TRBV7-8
CASTLTGDEQYF
TGTGCCAGCACCTTGACAGGGGACGAGCAGTACTTC
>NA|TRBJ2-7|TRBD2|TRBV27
CASSARPGLAGGPFGVEQYF
TGTGCCAGCAGTGCCCGCCCGGGACTAGCGGGGGGCCCATTTGGGGTTGAGCAGTACTTC
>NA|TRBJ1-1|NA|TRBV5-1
CASSLWATPTATEAFF
TGCGCCAGCAGCTTGTGGGCCACCCCCACAGCCACTGAAGCTTTCTTT
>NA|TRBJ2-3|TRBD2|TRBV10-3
CAISEWVAGGREITDTQYF
TGTGCCATCAGTGAGTGGGTAGCGGGGGGGCGTGAGATCACAGATACGCAGTATTTT
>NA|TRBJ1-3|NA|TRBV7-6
CASSSDTGFGNTIYF
TGTGCCAGCAGCTCGGATACAGGGTTCGGAAACACCATATATTTT
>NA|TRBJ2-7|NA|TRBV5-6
CASSLGLEQYF
TGTGCCAGCAGCTTGGGTCTCGAGCAGTACTTC
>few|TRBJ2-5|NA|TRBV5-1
CASSLTAQETQYF
TGCGCCAGCAGCTTGACAGCTCAAGAGACCCAGTACTTC
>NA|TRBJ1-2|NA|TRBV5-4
CASSLAGVAGYTF
TGTGCCAGCAGCTTGGCAGGGGTAGCCGGCTACACCTTC
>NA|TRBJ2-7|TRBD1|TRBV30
CAWSVQPGGYEQYF
TGTGCCTGGAGTGTACAGCCAGGGGGCTACGAGCAGTACTTC
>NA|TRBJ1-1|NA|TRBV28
CASSPLRRGSNTEAFF
TGTGCCAGCAGTCCTTTGCGCCGAGGATCGAACACTGAAGCTTTCTTT
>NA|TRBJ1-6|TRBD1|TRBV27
CASSPQGKGNSPLHF
TGTGCCAGCAGTCCACAGGGGAAGGGCAATTCACCCCTCCACTTT
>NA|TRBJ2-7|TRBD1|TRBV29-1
CSVEGKGGQGGTYEQYF
TGCAGCGTTGAAGGAAAGGGGGGACAGGGAGGGACCTACGAGCAGTACTTC
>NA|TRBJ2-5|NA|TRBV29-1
CSVEGAGSGETQYF
TGCAGCGTTGAAGGAGCAGGGTCGGGAGAGACCCAGTACTTC
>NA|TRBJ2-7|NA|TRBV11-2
CASSSQQGKSYEQYF
TGTGCCAGCAGCTCGCAACAGGGAAAGTCCTACGAGCAGTACTTC
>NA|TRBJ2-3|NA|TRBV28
CASSEGWGQDTQYF
TGTGCCAGCAGCGAAGGTTGGGGGCAGGATACGCAGTATTTT
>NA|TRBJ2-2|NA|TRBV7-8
CASSLRGNTGELFF
TGTGCCAGCAGCTTAAGGGGGAACACCGGGGAGCTGTTTTTT
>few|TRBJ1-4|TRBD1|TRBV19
CASSKRDSAGKLFF
TGTGCCAGTAGTAAAAGGGACAGTGCGGGAAAACTGTTTTTT
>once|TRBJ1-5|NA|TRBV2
CASSRSNQPQHF
TGTGCCAGCAGTCGGAGTAATCAGCCCCAGCATTTT
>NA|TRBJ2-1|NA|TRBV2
CASTPGTPSYNEQFF
TGTGCCAGCACCCCCGGGACACCCTCCTACAATGAGCAGTTCTTC
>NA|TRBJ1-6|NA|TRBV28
CASRRAAYNSPLHF
TGTGCCAGCAGGAGGGCCGCCTATAATTCACCCCTCCACTTT
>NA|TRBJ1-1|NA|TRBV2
CAGSSDRSTEAFF
TGTGCCGGGAGCAGTGACCGGAGCACTGAAGCTTTCTTT
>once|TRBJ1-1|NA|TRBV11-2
CASSLEREAFF
TGTGCCAGCAGCTTAGAGCGTGAAGCTTTCTTT
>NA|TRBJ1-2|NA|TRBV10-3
CAIRTAPGDGYTF
TGTGCCATCCGAACCGCCCCCGGGGATGGCTACACCTTC
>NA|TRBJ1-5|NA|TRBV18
CASSPPRRYQPQHF
TGTGCCAGCTCACCCCCTAGGCGTTATCAGCCCCAGCATTTT
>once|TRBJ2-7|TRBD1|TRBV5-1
CASSLGQGLGEQYF
TGCGCCAGCAGCTTGGGACAGGGTCTTGGGGAGCAGTACTTC
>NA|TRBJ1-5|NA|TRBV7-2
CASSSQVGFSNQPQHF
TGTGCCAGCAGCTCCCAGGTTGGGTTTAGCAATCAGCCCCAGCATTTT
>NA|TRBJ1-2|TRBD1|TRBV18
CASSDRDRADGHTF
TGTGCCAGCTCAGACCGGGACAGGGCTGATGGCCACACCTTC
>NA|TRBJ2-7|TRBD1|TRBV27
CASSPGTGVYEQYF
TGTGCCAGCAGCCCCGGGACAGGGGTCTACGAGCAGTACTTC
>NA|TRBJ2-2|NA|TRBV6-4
CASSQEGSTGELFF
TGTGCCAGCTCCCAGGAGGGGAGCACCGGGGAGCTGTTTTTT
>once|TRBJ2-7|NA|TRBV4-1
CASSQVPLASPITNEQYF
TGCGCCAGCAGCCAAGTTCCATTGGCATCCCCAATAACTAACGAGCAGTACTTC
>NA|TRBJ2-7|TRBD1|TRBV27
CASSLIRGQTFEQYF
TGTGCCAGCAGTTTAATAAGGGGGCAAACCTTCGAGCAGTACTTC
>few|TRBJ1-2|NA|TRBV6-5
CASREGVGYTF
TGTGCCAGCCGGGAGGGGGTGGGCTACACCTTC
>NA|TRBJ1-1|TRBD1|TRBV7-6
CASSPNDRVGNTEAFF
TGTGCCAGCAGCCCTAATGACAGGGTTGGGAACACTGAAGCTTTCTTT
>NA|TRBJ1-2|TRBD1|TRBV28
CASRPGQGAVGYTF
TGTGCCAGCAGGCCGGGACAGGGGGCAGTTGGCTACACCTTC
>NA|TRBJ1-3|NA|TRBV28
CAVRDAGGNTIYF
TGTGCCGTGCGGGACGCGGGAGGAAACACCATATATTTT
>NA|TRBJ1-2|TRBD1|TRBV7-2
CASSRGTGGWGYTF
TGTGCCAGCAGTCGAGGGACAGGGGGCTGGGGCTACACCTTC
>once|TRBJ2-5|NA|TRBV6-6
CASRPGEFGQGETQYF
TGTGCCAGCAGACCGGGGGAATTCGGTCAGGGAGAGACCCAGTACTTC
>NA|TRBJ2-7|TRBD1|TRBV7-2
CASSLGTGGVYEQYF
TGTGCCAGCAGCTTAGGGACAGGGGGCGTCTACGAGCAGTACTTC
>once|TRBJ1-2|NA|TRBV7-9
CASSLAGREHVDYGYTF
TGTGCCAGCAGCTTAGCCGGCAGGGAACATGTCGACTATGGCTACACCTTC
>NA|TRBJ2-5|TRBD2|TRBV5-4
CASSLRDYKETQYF
TGTGCCAGCAGCTTGAGGGACTATAAAGAGACCCAGTACTTC
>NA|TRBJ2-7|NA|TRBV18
CASSPLGGDEQYF
TGTGCCAGCTCACCATTAGGGGGGGACGAGCAGTACTTC
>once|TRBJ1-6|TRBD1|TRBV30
CAWRKTGESPLHF
TGTGCCTGGAGAAAGACAGGGGAATCACCCCTCCACTTT
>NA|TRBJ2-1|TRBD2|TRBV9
CARWGGPNEQFF
TGTGCCAGGTGGGGGGGACCCAATGAGCAGTTCTTC
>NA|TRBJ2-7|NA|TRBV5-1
CASSPDGVGYEQYF
TGCGCCAGCAGCCCGGACGGGGTGGGCTACGAGCAGTACTTC
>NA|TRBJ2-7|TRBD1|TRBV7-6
CASSSADRGPSYEQYF
TGTGCCAGCAGCTCCGCCGACAGGGGGCCGTCCTACGAGCAGTACTTC
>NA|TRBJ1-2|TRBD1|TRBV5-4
CASSEGQLYGYTF
TGTGCCAGCAGTGAGGGACAGCTCTATGGCTACACCTTC
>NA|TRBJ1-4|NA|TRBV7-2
CASSFLKGENEKLFF
TGTGCCAGCAGCTTCTTGAAAGGGGAAAATGAAAAACTGTTTTTT
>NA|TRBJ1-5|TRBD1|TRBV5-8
CASSTGQVGDQPQHF
TGTGCCAGCAGCACGGGACAGGTAGGAGATCAGCCCCAGCATTTT
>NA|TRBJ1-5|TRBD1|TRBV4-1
CASSLWTGANQPQHF
TGCGCCAGCAGCCTGTGGACAGGAGCTAATCAGCCCCAGCATTTT
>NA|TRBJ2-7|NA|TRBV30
CAWTGGRGSYEQYF
TGTGCCTGGACGGGGGGCAGGGGATCCTACGAGCAGTACTTC
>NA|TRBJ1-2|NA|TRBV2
CASYGTSGVYGYTF
TGTGCCAGCTACGGGACAAGTGGCGTCTATGGCTACACCTTC
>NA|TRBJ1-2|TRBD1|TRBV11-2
CASSSWGTDTNYGYTF
TGTGCCAGCAGCTCCTGGGGGACAGATACCAACTATGGCTACACCTTC
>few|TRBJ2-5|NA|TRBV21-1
CASRQLAGKCETQYF
TGTGCCAGCAGGCAACTAGCGGGGAAGTGTGAGACCCAGTACTTC
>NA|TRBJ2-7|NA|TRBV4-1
CASSQANSYEQYF
TGCGCCAGCAGCCAAGCGAACAGCTACGAGCAGTACTTC